This T cell receptor beta chain was found in a study of blood T cell repertoires in COVID-19. Across the whole study: T cells, B-cell-depleted T cells, or PBMCs provided the cDNA or gDNA that served as material.

Methods used by the authors: Reference gene primer amplification gave estimated nucleated cell counts. Clones were read by immunoSEQ multiplex PCR, and TCRdb kept only the in-frame ones, dropping some. D and trimming were read from the DNA, whereas the V and J calls and clone size are those reported in that table. The sample yields roughly 200,000 clones, around 75% seen once. This clone has just a few counts. Enrolment of Seattle patients took place during active infection, and they were followed longitudinally. The germline V gene encodes CDR1 SGHRS and CDR2 YFSETQ. There are 14 residues in the CDR3. V dropped 4 bases and J dropped 3; count of bases not matched to a gene: 4.

This TCR derives from a woman between 40 and 50 years old with COVID-19, enrolled during active disease. The sequenced sample consisted of peripheral blood. V is TRBV5-1 and J is TRBJ1-2; 9 nucleotides agree with TRBD1. CDR3 sequence reads: CASSAGQGHYGYTF. The CDR3 region has the DNA TGCGCCAGCAGCGCAGGACAGGGGCACTATGGCTACACCTTC.